These T cell receptor beta chains were read from a single sample in a study of blood T cell repertoires in COVID-19. Assay: immunoSEQ multiplex PCR; the TCRdb copy retains only in-frame clones and omits some. The sample includes about 480,000 clones, roughly 89% of them seen just once. The sequencing input was peripheral blood. Receptors were obtained from a man aged 18 to 30 with COVID-19, enrolled during active disease. Each CDR3 is given with its conserved first and last residue. Each record gives: J gene, CDR3 length, D gene, V gene, CDR3 protein. The D gene is left open where the match is weak.

J: TRBJ2-7
length: 13
D: NA
V: TRBV12-1
CDR3: CASSFRQIFEQYF

J: TRBJ1-2
length: 14
D: NA
V: TRBV3-1/TRBV3-2
CDR3: CASSQEGGRRGYTF

J: TRBJ2-7
length: 14
D: NA
V: TRBV6-5
CDR3: CASSYGGRSYEQYF

J: TRBJ2-1
length: 15
D: TRBD1
V: TRBV27
CDR3: CASTPGTGVYNEQFF

J: TRBJ1-2
length: 15
D: NA
V: TRBV4-1
CDR3: CASSQVEGVNYGYTF

J: TRBJ1-5
length: 14
D: NA
V: TRBV18
CDR3: CASSQQGGSQPQHF

J: TRBJ1-4
length: 14
D: TRBD1
V: TRBV19
CDR3: CASTPDRANEKLFF

J: TRBJ2-2
length: 15
D: TRBD2
V: TRBV9
CDR3: CASSSGGAHTGELFF

J: TRBJ2-1
length: 14
D: NA
V: TRBV5-8
CDR3: CASTPRGGGLEQFF

J: TRBJ1-2
length: 14
D: NA
V: TRBV20-1
CDR3: CSASQGGSGYGYTF

J: TRBJ2-7
length: 16
D: TRBD2
V: TRBV24-1
CDR3: CATSDTGTSAIYEQYF

J: TRBJ1-2
length: 18
D: NA
V: TRBV1
CDR3: CTSSLERDRGLSNYGYTF

J: TRBJ2-2
length: 13
D: TRBD2
V: TRBV29-1
CDR3: CSVVIAGAGELFF

J: TRBJ2-7
length: 13
D: TRBD1
V: TRBV7-9
CDR3: CASRRQGYDEQYF

J: TRBJ2-5
length: 13
D: TRBD2
V: TRBV11-3
CDR3: CASSLGTTSAQYF

J: TRBJ2-7
length: 14
D: NA
V: TRBV11-2
CDR3: CASSLGGRVYEQYF

J: TRBJ1-5
length: 13
D: NA
V: TRBV29-1
CDR3: CSVALALNQPQHF

J: TRBJ1-2
length: 18
D: TRBD1
V: TRBV19
CDR3: CASSIPIRGRGSNYGYTF

J: TRBJ2-1
length: 17
D: TRBD1
V: TRBV5-6
CDR3: CASSLVRGTGYRNEQFF

J: TRBJ2-7
length: 13
D: NA
V: TRBV5-4
CDR3: CASSFEGLGEQYF

J: TRBJ1-6
length: 16
D: TRBD1
V: TRBV5-1
CDR3: CASSLGGTEYNSPLHF

J: TRBJ2-7
length: 14
D: NA
V: TRBV24-1
CDR3: CATSDNQRSYEQYF

J: TRBJ2-3
length: 15
D: TRBD2
V: TRBV6-5
CDR3: CASIEGLAGGDTQYF

J: TRBJ1-1
length: 13
D: NA
V: TRBV21-1
CDR3: CASPRTGGTEAFF

J: TRBJ2-2
length: 13
D: NA
V: TRBV11-2
CDR3: CASSLTNTGELFF

J: TRBJ2-1
length: 12
D: TRBD2
V: TRBV19
CDR3: CASSILADEQFF

J: TRBJ1-2
length: 16
D: NA
V: TRBV29-1
CDR3: CSVIGRPGGHNYGYTF

J: TRBJ2-3
length: 17
D: TRBD1
V: TRBV15
CDR3: CATSRESPGTGGDTQYF

J: TRBJ2-1
length: 13
D: NA
V: TRBV5-1
CDR3: CASSLSGAIEQFF

J: TRBJ2-7
length: 15
D: TRBD2
V: TRBV4-1
CDR3: CASSQVLAGNYEQYF

J: TRBJ1-2
length: 13
D: TRBD1
V: TRBV7-9
CDR3: CASSGTGKVGYTF

J: TRBJ1-1
length: 14
D: TRBD1
V: TRBV15
CDR3: CATSRDQGQEEAFF

J: TRBJ1-4
length: 14
D: NA
V: TRBV28
CDR3: CASSYDSVNEKLFF

J: TRBJ1-2
length: 17
D: NA
V: TRBV7-9
CDR3: CASWGWAPDRTVYGYTF